This T cell receptor beta chain was retrieved from a study of identical twins. For this clonotype: The antigen is not known.

Study results and limitations: Sharing of beta out-of-frame sequences by twins showed a weaker excess. Within cord blood, abundant beta clonotypes carried fewer insertions, but memory repertoires showed no such trend. Models predicted less out-of-frame TCR alpha sharing in monozygotic twins than was found.

Trimming took 2 bases from V and 3 from J, leaving 17 bases between them. This CDR3 is 17 amino acids long. Germline CDR1 is SEHNR and CDR2 is FQNEAQ (reference sequence). Each cDNA held unique molecular identifiers, and template switching gave it a universal primer site. TCRdb redid the calling of the 5' RACE reads with MiXCR, one entry per CDR3 protein. The table shows more than 1.5 million distinct CDR3 sequences, with under 35% occurring only once. The sequenced sample consisted of cord blood. V gene TRBV7-9 combines with J gene TRBJ1-5, with no clear D. The source of this sequence is a newborn girl in good health. The CDR3 sequence is CASSLRDTPLFNQPQHF. CDR3 DNA sequence: TGTGCCAGCAGCTTACGGGATACCCCGTTATTCAATCAGCCCCAGCATTTT.